This TCR beta chain was retrieved from a study of blood T cell repertoires in COVID-19. Study as a whole: The samples span acute and convalescent COVID-19 from the United States, Italy and Spain. In each case, the material was cDNA or gDNA derived from T cells, B-cell-depleted T cells, or PBMCs.

As processed by the authors: Cell counts per sample came from amplifying reference gene primers. Generated by immunoSEQ multiplex PCR, the TCRdb table keeps only in-frame clones and is missing some. V and J calls and clone size are given by that table; D and trimming were obtained from the DNA. The data contain some 160,000 clones, 80% of them seen just once; the ten biggest clones take up about 5%. This CDR3 has 14 residues. V trimming: 4 bases; J trimming: 6 bases; junction bases outside the gene matches: 2. Looked up from germline, CDR1 is ENHRY and CDR2 is SYGVKD. This TCR was recovered from a woman aged 45-59 years with acute or convalescent COVID-19. The rearrangement uses TRBV10-3 and TRBJ2-1, with 11 positions matching TRBD2. The specimen was peripheral blood. CDR3 in amino acids: CAISVGTSGNEQFF. The CDR3 DNA reads TGTGCCATCAGTGTCGGGACTAGCGGCAATGAGCAGTTCTTC.